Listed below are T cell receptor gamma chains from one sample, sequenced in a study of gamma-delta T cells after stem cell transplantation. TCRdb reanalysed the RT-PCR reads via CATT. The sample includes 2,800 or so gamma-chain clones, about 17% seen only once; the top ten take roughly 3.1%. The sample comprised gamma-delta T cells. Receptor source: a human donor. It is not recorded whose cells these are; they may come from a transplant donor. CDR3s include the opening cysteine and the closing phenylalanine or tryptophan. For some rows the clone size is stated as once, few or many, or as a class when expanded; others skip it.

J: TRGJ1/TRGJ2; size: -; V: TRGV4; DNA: TGTGCCACCTGGGATTGTCCTCCTTACCCATATAAGAAACTCTTT; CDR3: CATWDCPPYPYKKLF
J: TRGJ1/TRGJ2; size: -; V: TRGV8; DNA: TGTGCCACCTGGGATAGCCCCCTCCCTAATAAGAAACTCTTT; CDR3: CATWDSPLPNKKLF
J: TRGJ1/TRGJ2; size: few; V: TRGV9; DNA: TGTGCCTTGTGGGGAACTTATAAGAAACTCTTT; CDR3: CALWGTYKKLF
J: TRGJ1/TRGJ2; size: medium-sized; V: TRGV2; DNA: TGTGCCACCTGGGACGGACCGGATAAGAAACTCTTT; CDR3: CATWDGPDKKLF
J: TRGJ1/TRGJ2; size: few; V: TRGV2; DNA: TGTGCCACCTGGGACTTGAATTATTATAAGAAACTCTTT; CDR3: CATWDLNYYKKLF
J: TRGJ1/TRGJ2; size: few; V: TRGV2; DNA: TGTGCCACCTGGGACGGGCGAAGCAGATATTATAAGAAACTCTTT; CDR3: CATWDGRSRYYKKLF
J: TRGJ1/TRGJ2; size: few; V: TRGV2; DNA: TGTGCCACCTGGGACGGGCCGGTTGGGTTGGGAAAGAAACTCTTT; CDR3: CATWDGPVGLGKKLF
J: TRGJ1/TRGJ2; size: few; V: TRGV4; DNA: TGTGCCACCTGGGATGGGCCTCTTTATTATAAGAAACTCTTT; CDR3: CATWDGPLYYKKLF
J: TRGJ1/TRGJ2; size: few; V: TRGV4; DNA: TGTGCCACCTGGGATGGGCCAAGAACTTATTATAAGAAACTCTTT; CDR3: CATWDGPRTYYKKLF
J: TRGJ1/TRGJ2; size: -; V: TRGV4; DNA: TGTGCCACCTGGGATCTTTGGGATTATAAGAAACTCTTT; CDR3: CATWDLWDYKKLF
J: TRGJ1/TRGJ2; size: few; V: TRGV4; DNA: TGTGCCACCTGGGATGGGCCCGGGGGTTATTATAAGAAACTCTTT; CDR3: CATWDGPGGYYKKLF
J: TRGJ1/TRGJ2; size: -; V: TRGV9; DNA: TGTGCCTTGTGGGAGTTCGTATTTTTGCATTATAAGAAACTCTTT; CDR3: CALWEFVFLHYKKLF
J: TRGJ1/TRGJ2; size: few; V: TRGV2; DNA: TGTGCCACCTGGGACGGAAGATATTATAAGAAACTCTTT; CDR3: CATWDGRYYKKLF
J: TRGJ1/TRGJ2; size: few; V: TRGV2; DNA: TGTGCCACCTGGGACCGCCAGAATTATTATAAGAAACTCTTT; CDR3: CATWDRQNYYKKLF
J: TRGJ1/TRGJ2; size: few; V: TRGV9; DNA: TGTGCCTTGTGGGAGACTCTTTATAAGAAACTCTTT; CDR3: CALWETLYKKLF
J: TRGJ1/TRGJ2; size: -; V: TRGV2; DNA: TGTGCCACCTGGGACGGGCAAGATAAGAAACTCTTT; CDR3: CATWDGQDKKLF
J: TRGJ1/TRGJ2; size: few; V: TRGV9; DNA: TGTGCCTTGTGGGAGTCAAATTATTATAAGAAACTCTTT; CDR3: CALWESNYYKKLF
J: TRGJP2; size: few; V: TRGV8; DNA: TGTGCCACCTGGGAAGGAGGAGGGAATTGGATCAAGACGTTT; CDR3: CATWEGGGNWIKTF
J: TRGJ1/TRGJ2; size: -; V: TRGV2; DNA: TGTGCCACCTGGGACGGGCGTTTTTGTAAGAAACTCTTT; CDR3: CATWDGRFCKKLF
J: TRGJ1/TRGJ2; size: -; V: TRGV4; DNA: TGTGCCACCTGGGACCTTCGGAAGAAACTCTTT; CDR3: CATWDLRKKLF
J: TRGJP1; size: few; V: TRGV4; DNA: TGTGCCACCTGGGATGAAATTCCCTCTGGTTGGTTCAAGATATTT; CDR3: CATWDEIPSGWFKIF
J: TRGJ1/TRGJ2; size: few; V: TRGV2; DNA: TGTGCCACCTGGGACGGACGGAATTATTATAAGAAACTCTTT; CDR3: CATWDGRNYYKKLF
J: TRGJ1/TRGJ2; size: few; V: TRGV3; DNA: TGTGCCACCTGGGACAGGCATGGTTACAAGAAACTCTTT; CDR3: CATWDRHGYKKLF
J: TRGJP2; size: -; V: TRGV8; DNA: TGTGCCACCTGGGATAAAAGGGATTGGATCAAGACGTTT; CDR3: CATWDKRDWIKTF
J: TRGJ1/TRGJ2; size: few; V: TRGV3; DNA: TGTGCCACCTGGGACAGGAGGTATTATAAGAAACTCTTT; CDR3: CATWDRRYYKKLF
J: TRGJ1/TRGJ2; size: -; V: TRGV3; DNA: TGTGCCACCTGGGACAGGCGGATTTATTATAAGAAACTCTTT; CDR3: CATWDRRIYYKKLF
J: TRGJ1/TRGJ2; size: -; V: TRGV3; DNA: TGTGCCACCCGGGACAGGCAGGCGGGGGGTTATAAGAAACTCTTT; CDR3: CATRDRQAGGYKKLF
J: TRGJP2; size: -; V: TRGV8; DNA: TGTGCCACCTGGGAGGGAAGGAGTGATTGGATCAAGACGTTT; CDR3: CATWEGRSDWIKTF
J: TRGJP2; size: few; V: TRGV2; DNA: TGTGCCACCTGGGACGCACACGTGCAATTTGGGAGTGATTGGATCAAGACGTTT; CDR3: CATWDAHVQFGSDWIKTF
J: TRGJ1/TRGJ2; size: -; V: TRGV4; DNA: TGTGCCACCTGGGATGGGCCCCAACCTTATTATAAGAAACTCTTT; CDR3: CATWDGPQPYYKKLF
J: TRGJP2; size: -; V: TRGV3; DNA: TGTGCCACCTGGGAAGGGAGTGATTGGATCAAGACGTTT; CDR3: CATWEGSDWIKTF
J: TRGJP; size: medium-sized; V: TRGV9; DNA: TGTGCCTTGTGGGAGGTGCGGGAGTTGGGCAAAAAAATCAAGGTATTT; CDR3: CALWEVRELGKKIKVF
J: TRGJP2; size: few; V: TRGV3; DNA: TGTGCCACCTGGGACTATCCCCCTGATTGGATCAAGACGTTT; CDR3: CATWDYPPDWIKTF
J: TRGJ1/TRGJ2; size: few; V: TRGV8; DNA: TGTGCCACCTGGGATAGGTATTATAAGAAACTCTTT; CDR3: CATWDRYYKKLF
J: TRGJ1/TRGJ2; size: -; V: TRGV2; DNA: TGTGCCACCTGGGACGGGCTCCATTTAGGGTATAAGAAACTCTTT; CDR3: CATWDGLHLGYKKLF
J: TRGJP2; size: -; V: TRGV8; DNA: TGTGCCACCTGGGATAGACCAGGGAGTGATTGGATCAAGACGTTT; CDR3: CATWDRPGSDWIKTF
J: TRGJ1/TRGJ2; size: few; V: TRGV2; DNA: TGTGCCACCTGGGCCACCGGGAGGAAACTCTTT; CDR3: CATWATGRKLF
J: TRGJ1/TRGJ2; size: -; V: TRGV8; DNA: TGTGCCACCTGGATCCCCAGGGGAGATTATAAGAAACTCTTT; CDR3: CATWIPRGDYKKLF
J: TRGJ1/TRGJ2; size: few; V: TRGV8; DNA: TGTGCCACCTGGGATACCCGTTATTATAAGAAACTCTTT; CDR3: CATWDTRYYKKLF
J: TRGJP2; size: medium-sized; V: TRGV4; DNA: TGTGCCACCTGGGATGGGCCCGTGTGTTGTGATTGGATCAAGACGTTT; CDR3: CATWDGPVCCDWIKTF
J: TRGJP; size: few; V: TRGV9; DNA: TGTGCCTTGTGGGAGGTCCAGTATACGTTGGGCAAAAAAATCAAGGTATTT; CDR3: CALWEVQYTLGKKIKVF
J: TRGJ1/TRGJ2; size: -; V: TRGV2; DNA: TGTGCCACCTGGGACGGGGAGGGGAAACTCTTT; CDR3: CATWDGEGKLF
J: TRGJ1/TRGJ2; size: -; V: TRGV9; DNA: TGTGCCTTGTGGGAGATCCCTTATTATAAGAAACTCTTT; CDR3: CALWEIPYYKKLF
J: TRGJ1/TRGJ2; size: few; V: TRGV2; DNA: TGTGCCACCTGGGACGTCCTTTATTATAAGAAGCTCTTT; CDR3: CATWDVLYYKKLF
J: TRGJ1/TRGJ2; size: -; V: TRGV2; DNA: TGTGCCACCTGGGACAGGGTTTGGAAACTCTTT; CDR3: CATWDRVWKLF
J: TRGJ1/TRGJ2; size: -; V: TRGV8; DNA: TGTGCCACCTGGGATGAGTATTGCGGTTATAAGAAACTCTTT; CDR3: CATWDEYCGYKKLF
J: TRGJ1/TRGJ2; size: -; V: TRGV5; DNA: TGTGCCACCTGGGACTGGGGAAAGAAACTCTTT; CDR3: CATWDWGKKLF
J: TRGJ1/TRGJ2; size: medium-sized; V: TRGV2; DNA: TGTGCCACCTGGGACGGCGACAAGAAACTCTTT; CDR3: CATWDGDKKLF
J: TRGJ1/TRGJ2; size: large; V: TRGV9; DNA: TGTGCCTTGTGGGAGGTGCAATATAAGAAACTCTTT; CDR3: CALWEVQYKKLF
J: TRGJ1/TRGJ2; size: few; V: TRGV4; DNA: TGTGCCACCTGGGATGGGCCGAATGTTTATTATAAGAAACTCTTT; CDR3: CATWDGPNVYYKKLF
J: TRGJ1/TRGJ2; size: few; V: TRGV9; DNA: TGTGCCTTGTGGGAGGCCATTTATTATAAGAAACTCTTT; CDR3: CALWEAIYYKKLF
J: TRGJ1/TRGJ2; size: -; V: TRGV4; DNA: TGTGCCACCTGGGACTCTTATTATAAGAAACTCTTT; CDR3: CATWDSYYKKLF
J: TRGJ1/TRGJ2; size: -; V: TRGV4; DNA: TGTGCCACCTGGGATGAGTCCCACTATAAGAAACTCTTT; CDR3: CATWDESHYKKLF
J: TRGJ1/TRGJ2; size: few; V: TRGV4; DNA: TGTGCCACCTCGGATGTTTATTATAAGAAACTCTTT; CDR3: CATSDVYYKKLF
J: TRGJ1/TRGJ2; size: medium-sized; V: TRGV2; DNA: TGTGCCACCTGGGATTCTCATAAGAAACTCTTT; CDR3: CATWDSHKKLF